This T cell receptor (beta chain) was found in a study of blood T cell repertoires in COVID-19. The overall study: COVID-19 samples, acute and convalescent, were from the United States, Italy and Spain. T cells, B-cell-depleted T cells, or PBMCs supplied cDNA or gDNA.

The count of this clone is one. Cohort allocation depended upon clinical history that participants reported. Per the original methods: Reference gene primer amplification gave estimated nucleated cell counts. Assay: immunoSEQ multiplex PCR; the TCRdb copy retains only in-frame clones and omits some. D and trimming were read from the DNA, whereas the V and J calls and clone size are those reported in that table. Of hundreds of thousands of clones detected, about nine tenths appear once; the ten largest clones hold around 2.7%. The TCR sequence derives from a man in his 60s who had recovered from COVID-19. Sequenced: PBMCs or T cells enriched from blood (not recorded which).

The CDR3 here is CASSGDRGGEKLFF. The CDR3 DNA follows: TGTGCCAGCAGTGGGGACAGGGGCGGTGAAAAACTGTTTTTT. The chain carries TRBV2 and TRBJ1-4; TRBD1 matches at 10 bases. V shed 4 bases and J 7 bases; nucleotides not matched to a gene: 3. Germline assignment: CDR1 SNHLY and CDR2 FYNNEI. This CDR3 region has 14 residues.